The TCR beta chain under discussion was sequenced for a study of shared clonotypes between healthy human individuals. The study drew all its donors from Caucasian adults living in Nashville, Tennessee. This clone was seen a single time. A far larger clone lies a single base away; this is likely a read error. CDR3 length equals 15 residues. From germline, CDR1 is LGHNA and CDR2 YNFKEQ. Trimming cost V 4 bases and J 0 bases, with 13 bases left between them. The assay was immunoSEQ multiplex PCR, and TCRdb's table has in-frame clones only and misses some. In the table there are around 440,000 clones, 77% of which are singletons.

This chain joins TRBV4-2 and TRBJ2-7, with D tentatively TRBD2 (6 bases). Sequencing was performed on PBMCs. This receptor was identified in a woman in her thirties or forties in good health. Some clones in this sample may be carry-over from other donors' samples. The CDR3 DNA follows: TGTGCCAGCAGCCGACTAGACGAGGGCTCCTACGAGCAGTACTTC. This codes for CASSRLDEGSYEQYF.